Below, one TCR beta chain is given with its context. The antigen remains unidentified. TCRdb re-analyzed the 5' RACE reads; it lists each CDR3 protein once, without DNA. Reported are about 430,000 distinct CDR3 sequences; the ten largest clones contain approximately 1.5%. The record originates from a study of T cells expressing NK-cell markers. The overall study: Sequenced donors, eight in total, included seven who were HCMV-seropositive and one who was seronegative. Study conclusions and caveats: Dominant NKG2C+ clonotype frequencies of about 1.0-8% of CD8+ T cells were measured in six or seven donors.

Germline V gene sequence: CDR1 DFQATT, CDR2 SNEGSKA (reference sequence). This CDR3 has 18 amino acids. The V call is TRBV20-1, the J call TRBJ2-5; TCRdb's D gene call, TRBD2, goes unchecked for lack of DNA. The sequenced sample was blood T cells: a sorted CD56 or NKG2C T cell subset, CD4+ or CD8+ T cells, or bulk PBMC T cells (not recorded which). The TCR originated in a woman between 45 and 65 years old in good health. The CDR3 here is CSASFGLGTSGRRETQYF.